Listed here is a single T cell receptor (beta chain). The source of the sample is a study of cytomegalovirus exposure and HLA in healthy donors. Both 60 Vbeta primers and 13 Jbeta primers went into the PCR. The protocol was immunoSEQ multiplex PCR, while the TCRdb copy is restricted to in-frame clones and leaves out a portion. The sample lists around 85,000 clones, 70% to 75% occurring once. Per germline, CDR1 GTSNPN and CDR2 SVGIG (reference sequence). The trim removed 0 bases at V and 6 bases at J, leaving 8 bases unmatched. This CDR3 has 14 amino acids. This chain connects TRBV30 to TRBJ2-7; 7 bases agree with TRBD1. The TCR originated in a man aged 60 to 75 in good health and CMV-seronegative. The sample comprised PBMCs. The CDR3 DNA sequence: TGTGCCTGGAGTGTACAGGGGCCCCGCGCCGAGCAGTACTTC. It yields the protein CAWSVQGPRAEQYF.